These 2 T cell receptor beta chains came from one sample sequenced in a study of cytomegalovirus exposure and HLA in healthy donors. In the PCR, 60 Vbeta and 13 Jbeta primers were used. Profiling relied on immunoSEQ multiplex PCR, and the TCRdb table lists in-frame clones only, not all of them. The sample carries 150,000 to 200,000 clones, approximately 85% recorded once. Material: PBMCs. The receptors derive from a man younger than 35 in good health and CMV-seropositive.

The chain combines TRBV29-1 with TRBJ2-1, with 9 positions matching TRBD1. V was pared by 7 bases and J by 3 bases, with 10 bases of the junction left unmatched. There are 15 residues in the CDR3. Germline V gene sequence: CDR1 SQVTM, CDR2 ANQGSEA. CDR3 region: CSAHTGTGIYNEQFF. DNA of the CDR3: TGCAGCGCACATACCGGGACAGGGATCTACAATGAGCAGTTCTTC.

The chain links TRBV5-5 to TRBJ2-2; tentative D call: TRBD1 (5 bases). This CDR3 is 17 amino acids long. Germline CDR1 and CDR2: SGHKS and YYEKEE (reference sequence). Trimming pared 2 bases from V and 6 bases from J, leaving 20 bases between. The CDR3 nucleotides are TGTGCCAGCAGCTTTCAGATGGCCAGGGCATATCCCGGGGAGCTGTTTTTT. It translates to CASSFQMARAYPGELFF.